Listed here is a single T cell receptor (beta chain). The V gene's germline CDR1 is MNHNS and CDR2 SASEGT. The germline V and J ends were trimmed by 8 bases and 0 bases, with 11 bases remaining between them. The CDR3 has 14 amino acids. Authors of the study amplified TCR beta CDR3 regions from RNA transcripts. RT-PCR in the first round (using the HTBI primer set) targeted the TCR CDR3. One entry per CDR3 protein, called by TCRdb with MiXCR from the multiplex PCR reads. In the table there are 480,000 or so distinct CDR3 sequences, 35% to 50% of which are singletons. This record belongs to a study of T cells in Graves' hyperthyroidism and ophthalmopathy.

J is TRBJ1-3 and V is TRBV6-1, with D unclear. The sequence was collected from an adult woman with Graves' disease, either hyperthyroidism or ophthalmopathy (not recorded which). Sequencing input: peripheral blood or thyroid tissue (not recorded which). CDR3 nucleotides: TGTGCCAGCCTTGCTTCGGCCTCTGGAAACACCATATATTTT. This translates into CASLASASGNTIYF.